The 26 T cell receptor beta chains presented below share a single source sample, sequenced in a study of cytomegalovirus exposure and HLA in healthy donors. Amplification used 60 Vbeta primers and 13 Jbeta primers. Produced via immunoSEQ multiplex PCR; TCRdb's table is partial and in-frame only. The sample shows about 150,000 clones, less than 85% of them seen only once. The specimen was PBMCs. The source is a boy younger than 10 in good health and CMV-seronegative.

The genes are TRBV9 and TRBJ2-1; TRBD2 aligns across 8 bases. The CDR3 spans 16 residues. The junction had 10 bases not matched to a gene; V was cut back by 0 bases and J by 8 bases. CDR1 and CDR2 (germline): SGDLS, YYNGEE. The CDR3 bases are TGTGCCAGCAGCGTAGGTTACCGGGGGGGTGTCCATGAGCAGTTCTTC. Translating it yields CASSVGYRGGVHEQFF.

CDR3 loop: CASSESGQGYGYTF. The CDR3 region has the DNA TGTGCCAGCAGTGAGTCAGGGCAGGGCTATGGCTACACCTTC. This rearrangement joins TRBV6-1 to TRBJ1-2; a possible D gene is TRBD1 (5 bases). Germline V gene lookup returns CDR1 MNHNS and CDR2 SASEGT. Trimming left V 3 bases short and J 4 bases short, with 12 bases between. This CDR3 has 14 amino acids.

V gene TRBV5-1 combines with J gene TRBJ2-3; 7 positions agree with TRBD2. Looked up from germline, CDR1 is SGHRS and CDR2 is YFSETQ. The length of the CDR3 is 17 residues. J lost 6 bases, V lost 0 bases, and 13 bases had no gene match. The CDR3 DNA follows: TGCGCCAGCAGCTTGGGGTTGGCGGGGGTGTCTCGGGATACGCAGTATTTT. Translating gives CASSLGLAGVSRDTQYF.

This clone was seen a single time. The chain couples TRBV7-2 to TRBJ2-1, with 9 bases identical to TRBD2. The CDR3 totals 16 residues. J gave up 1 base and V 4 bases, and 5 bases lay outside the gene matches. Germline CDR1 SGHTA, CDR2 FQGNSA. The CDR3: CASSSTLAGSYNEQFF. CDR3 DNA: TGTGCCAGCAGCTCCACTCTAGCGGGATCCTACAATGAGCAGTTCTTC.

The chain employs TRBV28 and TRBJ2-5, with 9 bases that match TRBD1. V was clipped by 5 bases and J by 5 bases; unmatched bases: 15. This CDR3 is 17 amino acids long. In germline, CDR1 is MDHEN, CDR2 SYDVKM. In DNA form, the CDR3 reads TGTGCCAGCAGTGAGCAACAGGGGGCGCTTTTTATGGAGACCCAGTACTTC. Encoded protein: CASSEQQGALFMETQYF. Full variable domain (remainder filled in from reference TRBV28 and TRBJ2-5): DVKVTQSSRYLVKRTGEKVFLECVQDMDHENMFWYRQDPGLGLRLIYFSYDVKMKEKGDIPEGYSVSREKKERFSLILESASTNQTSMYLCASSEQQGALFMETQYFGPGTRLLVL.

J is TRBJ2-7 and V is TRBV27; weak D call: TRBD1 (5 bases). Germline loops: CDR1 MNHEY, CDR2 SMNVEV (reference sequence). The V and J ends lost 0 bases and 2 bases respectively, with 8 bases between them. CDR3 length equals 14 residues. The CDR3 protein is CASSLSGAPYEQYF. CDR3 coding DNA: TGTGCCAGCAGTTTATCAGGGGCCCCCTACGAGCAGTACTTC.

The genes are TRBV27 and TRBJ1-1, with no clear D. Trimming took 6 bases from V and 4 from J, leaving 12 bases between them. This CDR3 is 13 amino acids long. The V gene's germline CDR1 is MNHEY and CDR2 SMNVEV (reference sequence). CDR3 residues: CASSPTVVTEAFF. CDR3 DNA sequence: TGTGCCAGCAGCCCCACGGTAGTCACTGAAGCTTTCTTT.

This clone was seen just once. The rearrangement uses TRBV9 and TRBJ2-3, with 10 bases aligning to TRBD2. The germline CDR1 and CDR2 sequences are SGDLS and YYNGEE. The CDR3 has 15 residues. Trimming took 3 bases from V and 3 from J; bases not matched to a gene: 4. The CDR3 sequence: CASSGPAGGTDTQYF. The CDR3 DNA is TGTGCCAGCAGCGGACCAGCGGGGGGGACAGATACGCAGTATTTT.

This chain joins TRBV7-6 and TRBJ2-7, with 8 bases identical to TRBD1. Germline-derived CDR1 and CDR2 are SGHVS and FNYEAQ. V shed 6 bases, J shed 5 bases, and the junction held 9 bases outside the gene matches. CDR3 length equals 14 residues. The CDR3 reads CASRRGAGGDEQYF. DNA for the CDR3: TGTGCCAGCAGACGCGGGGCAGGGGGCGACGAGCAGTACTTC.

The chain employs TRBV6-6 and TRBJ2-2, with TRBD1 as a possible D gene (5 bases). The germline V and J ends were trimmed by 6 bases and 6 bases, with 17 bases remaining between them. The CDR3 consists of 15 residues. Germline V gives CDR1 MNHNY, CDR2 SVGAGI (reference sequence). CDR3 coding DNA: TGTGCCAGCAGGCACCCCACGACAGACGCCGGGGAGCTGTTTTTT. This sequence encodes CASRHPTTDAGELFF.

V and J are TRBV15 and TRBJ2-3; 8 nucleotides agree with TRBD1. V was clipped by 3 bases and J by 3 bases; unmatched bases: 2. Germline V lookup: CDR1 LNHNV, CDR2 YYDKDF (reference sequence). There are 14 residues in the CDR3. CDR3 DNA: TGTGCCACCAGCAGCCGACAGGGGACAGATACGCAGTATTTT. Translating gives CATSSRQGTDTQYF.

The chain couples TRBV19 to TRBJ1-1; D is undetermined. The V gene's germline CDR1 is LNHDA and CDR2 SQIVND (reference sequence). The germline V and J ends were trimmed by 5 bases and 1 base, with 11 bases remaining between them. The CDR3 contains 14 residues. CDR3 nucleotides: TGTGCCAGTAGTTCACTAGGCAGGAACACTGAAGCTTTCTTT. This encodes CASSSLGRNTEAFF.

This clone was seen more than once but under ten times. The chain joins TRBV27 to TRBJ2-7, with 7 bases lining up with TRBD2. The CDR3 is 13 amino acids. CDR1 and CDR2 from the germline V gene are MNHEY and SMNVEV (reference sequence). The J segment lost 3 bases and the V segment lost 7 bases, leaving 6 bases of the junction unmatched. The chain's CDR3 is CASKGTNFYEQYF. The DNA for the CDR3 is TGTGCCAGCAAAGGGACTAATTTCTACGAGCAGTACTTC.

Here the CDR3 DNA reads TGTGCCAGTCGAACGGGGACAGGGGGGACTGAAGCTTTCTTT. Translating gives CASRTGTGGTEAFF. This chain connects TRBV19 to TRBJ1-1, with 11 bases matching TRBD1. The germline gives CDR1 LNHDA, CDR2 SQIVND (reference sequence). J was trimmed by 5 bases and V by 8 bases; bases with no gene match: 7. This CDR3 has 14 residues.

The chain joins TRBV5-5 to TRBJ2-2, with TRBD2 as a possible D gene (6 bases). CDR3 size: 14 residues. The germline CDR1 and CDR2 sequences are SGHKS and YYEKEE (reference sequence). The V gene lost 4 bases and the J gene lost 8 bases, with 15 bases spanning the gap. CDR3 amino acids: CASSAGLVLGELFF. DNA of the CDR3: TGTGCCAGCAGCGCGGGACTCGTTCTTGGGGAGCTGTTTTTT.

V is TRBV10-3 and J is TRBJ2-5; 15 nucleotides agree with TRBD2. J lost 5 bases, V lost 10 bases, and 8 bases had no gene match. The CDR3 runs to 15 residues. Germline V gene sequence: CDR1 ENHRY, CDR2 SYGVKD. Here the CDR3 reads CATRTSGGAGETQYF. The CDR3 DNA sequence: TGTGCCACCAGGACTAGCGGGGGGGCTGGGGAGACCCAGTACTTC.

V usage is TRBV29-1 and J usage is TRBJ2-7; D is possibly TRBD1 (5 bases). Germline CDR1 and CDR2: SQVTM and ANQGSEA. The V end was cut by 1 base, the J end by 4 bases, with 17 bases between. This CDR3 is built from 15 residues. The CDR3 loop is CSVEVSLGVTYEQYF. The CDR3 coding sequence is TGCAGCGTTGAAGTGAGTCTAGGGGTAACGTACGAGCAGTACTTC.

This chain connects TRBV6-1 to TRBJ2-7; 7 bases line up with TRBD1. V lost 1 base and J lost 0; bases outside the gene matches: 3. CDR3 size: 15 residues. Looked up from germline, CDR1 is MNHNS and CDR2 is SASEGT. The CDR3 DNA reads as TGTGCCAGCAGTGAAGGGGACAGTATCTCCTACGAGCAGTACGTC. This sequence encodes CASSEGDSISYEQYV.

This chain connects TRBV2 to TRBJ1-3; D remains ambiguous. The CDR3 runs 13 residues. V was cut by 5 bases and J by 5 bases, with 10 bases left in between. Looked up from germline, CDR1 is SNHLY and CDR2 is FYNNEI. CDR3 region: CASSPDSRNTIYF. The CDR3 nucleotides read TGTGCCAGCAGTCCTGACTCCAGAAACACCATATATTTT. The entire variable domain, with the rest obtained from reference TRBV2 and TRBJ1-3, is as follows: EPEVTQTPSHQVTQMGQEVILRCVPISNHLYFYWYRQILGQKVEFLVSFYNNEISEKSEIFDDQFSVERPDGSNFTLKIRSTKLEDSAMYFCASSPDSRNTIYFGEGSWLTVV.

This clone was detected only once. This chain links TRBV19 with TRBJ2-3; possible D gene TRBD2, 5 bases. Trimming cost V 8 bases and J 1 base, with 10 bases left between them. Germline V lookup: CDR1 LNHDA, CDR2 SQIVND (reference sequence). This CDR3 comprises 13 residues. The CDR3 region has the DNA TGTGCCAGTTCACTAGGCGGCACAGATACGCAGTATTTT. The encoded protein is CASSLGGTDTQYF.

This chain links TRBV2 with TRBJ1-2, with 8 bases matching TRBD1. This CDR3 has 16 residues. Germline CDR1 reads SNHLY; CDR2 reads FYNNEI. J gave up 3 bases and V 1 base, and 7 bases lay outside the gene matches. The CDR3 nucleotides read TGTGCCAGCAGTGAAGTTGATACAGGGGGAGACTATGGCTACACCTTC. It codes for CASSEVDTGGDYGYTF.

The gene calls are TRBV18 and TRBJ2-7, with TRBD1 as a possible D gene (5 bases). This CDR3 has 13 amino acids. The germline V gene has CDR1 KGHSH and CDR2 LQKENI. Trimming took 3 bases from V and 6 from J, leaving 12 bases between them. CDR3: CASSPAGIAEQYV. The CDR3 bases are TGTGCCAGCTCACCGGCAGGGATCGCCGAGCAGTACGTC.

This clone was detected only once. V gene TRBV10-3 combines with J gene TRBJ2-2; D is uncertain. With 6 bases removed from V and 5 bases from J, the gap between germline ends came to 7 bases. Germline V lookup: CDR1 ENHRY, CDR2 SYGVKD. The CDR3 sequence is 12 residues long. The CDR3 DNA is TGTGCCATCAGCTACGAGACCGGGGAGCTGTTTTTT. Encoded protein: CAISYETGELFF.

The V call is TRBV5-4, the J call TRBJ2-4, with D hard to call. The CDR3 spans 18 residues. The germline CDR1 and CDR2 sequences are SGHNT and YYREEE (reference sequence). The V gene lost 4 bases and the J gene lost 0 bases, with 20 bases spanning the gap. The CDR3 region has the DNA TGTGCCAGCAGCCCTCCGGATGGCGGAGCTCTAGCCAAAAACATTCAGTACTTC. It encodes CASSPPDGGALAKNIQYF. The variable domain in full, completed from reference TRBV5-4 and TRBJ2-4, reads ETGVTQSPTHLIKTRGQQVTLRCSSQSGHNTVSWYQQALGQGPQFIFQYYREEENGRGNFPPRFSGLQFPNYSSELNVNALELDDSALYLCASSPPDGGALAKNIQYFGAGTRLSVL.

This clone was seen once. V and J are TRBV7-2 and TRBJ2-7; no reliable D call. This CDR3 contains 14 residues. V was pared by 1 base and J by 6 bases, with 13 bases between. CDR1 SGHTA and CDR2 FQGNSA come from the germline V gene. The CDR3 DNA sequence: TGTGCCAGCAGCTTAGACGGGTCGGTAGGCGAGCAGTACGTC. The encoded protein is CASSLDGSVGEQYV.

This clone was recorded a few times. This chain connects TRBV7-9 to TRBJ2-2; D is unclear. Trimming left V 7 bases short and J 7 bases short, with 10 bases between. Germline CDR1 and CDR2: SEHNR and FQNEAQ (reference sequence). The CDR3 has 12 amino acids. The DNA of the CDR3 is TGTGCCAGCACCGTAGCCGTCGGGGAGCTGTTTTTT. It codes for CASTVAVGELFF.